The 9 T cell receptor beta chains presented below share a single source sample, sequenced in a study of Ad26.COV2.S vaccination and SARS-CoV-2 variants. Assay used: immunoSEQ multiplex PCR; TCRdb lists only in-frame clones, some missing. This table holds 440,000 or so clones, 80% to 90% found once. Treatment indicated: some 20 received Ad26.COV2.S at low or high dose, single or two shots; about 5 received placebo; per-sample allocation not given. The samples date from day 63 after the first vaccine or placebo injection. Sequencing used peripheral blood, obtained in a trial of Ad26.COV2.S vaccine versus placebo. Receptors were obtained from a person aged 18 to 65 who received the Ad26.COV2.S COVID-19 vaccine or a placebo.

The genes are TRBV7-2 and TRBJ2-5; D possibly corresponds to TRBD2 (5 bases). The germline V and J ends were trimmed by 3 bases and 3 bases, with 17 bases remaining between them. Looked up from germline, CDR1 is SGHTA and CDR2 is FQGNSA. The CDR3 spans 16 residues. In DNA form, the CDR3 reads TGTGCCAGCAGCTTTTCTTCACCCGGGATGAAAGAGACCCAGTACTTC. This encodes CASSFSSPGMKETQYF.

This clone was recorded many times. V gene TRBV30 combines with J gene TRBJ1-2; a possible D gene is TRBD1 (5 bases). The CDR3 length is 11 residues. Trimming cost V 3 bases and J 10 bases, with 12 bases left between them. Germline CDR1 and CDR2: GTSNPN and SVGIG (reference sequence). The CDR3 nucleotides are TGTGCCTGGAGAAAGGGGCATGACTACACCTTC. Translated: CAWRKGHDYTF.

The chain employs TRBV28 and TRBJ1-2, with TRBD1 as a possible D gene (5 bases). CDR1 MDHEN and CDR2 SYDVKM come from the germline V gene. Trimming stripped 7 bases from V and 8 bases from J, with 17 bases between. This CDR3 contains 13 residues. The CDR3 bases are TGTGCCAGCACTACTAGGGGTGGCCAAGGCTACACCTTC. Its protein product is CASTTRGGQGYTF.

This sequence joins TRBV7-2 and TRBJ2-7, with no clear D. CDR1 SGHTA and CDR2 FQGNSA come from the germline V gene. The CDR3 is 11 residues long. V was clipped by 0 bases and J by 6 bases, with 3 bases between them. The CDR3 region has the DNA TGTGCCAGCAGCTTAGCTATCGAGCAGTACTTC. It encodes CASSLAIEQYF. Filled out from reference TRBV7-2 and TRBJ2-7, the complete variable domain reads GAGVSQSPSNKVTEKGKDVELRCDPISGHTALYWYRQSLGQGLEFLIYFQGNSAPDKSGLPSDRFSAERTGGSVSTLTIQRTQQEDSAVYLCASSLAIEQYFGPGTRLTVT.

The rearrangement links TRBV28 to TRBJ1-2; possible D gene TRBD1, 5 bases. This CDR3 comprises 14 residues. Trimming removed 11 bases from V and 1 base from J, with 17 bases in between. Germline V lookup: CDR1 MDHEN, CDR2 SYDVKM. The chain's CDR3 is CAVRGGVGNYGYTF. As DNA, the CDR3 is TGTGCCGTTCGTGGGGGGGTCGGTAACTATGGCTACACCTTC.

This chain connects TRBV6-5 to TRBJ2-3, with D tentatively TRBD1 or TRBD2 (5 bases each). CDR3 length: 16 residues. CDR1 MNHEY and CDR2 SVGAGI come from the germline V gene. V shed 0 bases and J shed 0 bases, with 10 bases lying between them. The CDR3 bases are TGTGCCAGCAGTTACTCTGGGGACGTTAGCACAGATACGCAGTATTTT. Its protein is CASSYSGDVSTDTQYF.

This clone was seen once. This chain uses TRBV28 with TRBJ1-1, with 9 bases identical to TRBD1. The CDR3 runs 18 residues. V shed 3 bases, J shed 3 bases, and the junction held 14 bases outside the gene matches. CDR1 and CDR2 from the germline V gene are MDHEN and SYDVKM. CDR3 region: CASSFRGQGFLGDTEAFF. The CDR3 DNA reads TGTGCCAGCAGTTTTCGTGGACAGGGGTTTTTAGGCGACACTGAAGCTTTCTTT.

This chain connects TRBV6-5 to TRBJ1-2; no clear D. V was trimmed by 0 bases and J by 2 bases, leaving 13 bases between them. Germline V gene lookup returns CDR1 MNHEY and CDR2 SVGAGI. The CDR3 runs to 16 residues. CDR3 amino acids: CASSYSGFSANYGYTF. In DNA, the CDR3 is TGTGCCAGCAGTTACTCAGGGTTTTCGGCCAACTATGGCTACACCTTC.

The gene calls are TRBV4-2 and TRBJ2-7; 7 bases are a match to TRBD1. Germline V gene data show CDR1 as LGHNA and CDR2 as YNFKEQ. Germline trimming cut 1 base from V and 6 bases from J; bases unmatched to any gene: 6. The CDR3 runs to 14 residues. CDR3 DNA: TGTGCCAGCAGCCAAGCCGGCAGGGGGTCCGAGCAGTACTTC. Encoded protein: CASSQAGRGSEQYF.